These T cell receptor beta chains were read from a single sample in a study of control samples from healthy donors and cancer patients. Profiling relied on immunoSEQ multiplex PCR, and the TCRdb table lists in-frame clones only, not all of them. The repertoire consists of around 76,000 clones, with about nine tenths occurring once and the leading ten covering around 9.5%. The sample was PBMCs. The receptors originated from a woman in her forties or fifties with colorectal cancer. Both conserved end residues are part of each CDR3. Fields, in order: V gene, D gene, J gene, clone size, CDR3 DNA, CDR3 protein. A D gene is named only where the DNA matches it firmly. The size field is filled for only some rows; it gives once, few, many or a size class.

>TRBV10-3|TRBD1|TRBJ2-3|.
TGTGCCATCAGTGAACTCGGGACAGGGAACACAGATACGCAGTATTTT
CAISELGTGNTDTQYF
>TRBV19|.|TRBJ1-3|.
TGTGCCAGTAAGGAGGATCCTGGAAACACCATATATTTT
CASKEDPGNTIYF
>TRBV18|.|TRBJ2-3|.
TGTGCCAGCTCACCGCCTAGCAGATCATTCACAGATACGCAGTATTTT
CASSPPSRSFTDTQYF
>TRBV7-9|TRBD1|TRBJ1-1|.
TGTGCCAGCAGCTCTACCGGGACAGGGAACACTGAAGCTTTCTTT
CASSSTGTGNTEAFF
>TRBV3-1/TRBV3-2|TRBD1|TRBJ1-4|.
TGTGCCAGCAGCCAAGCCGACAGGGGAACTAATGAAAAACTGTTTTTT
CASSQADRGTNEKLFF
>TRBV7-6|TRBD2|TRBJ2-1|.
TGTGCCAGCAGCTCGGGACTAGCGGGCCATGAGCAGTTCTTC
CASSSGLAGHEQFF
>TRBV18|.|TRBJ1-1|.
TGTGCCAGCTCACCACTGGAGGGGAAAACCACTGAAGCTTTCTTT
CASSPLEGKTTEAFF
>TRBV5-1|.|TRBJ1-3|.
TGCGCCAGCAGCTTGGCCACGTCTGGAAACACCATATATTTT
CASSLATSGNTIYF
>TRBV18|.|TRBJ1-5|.
TGTGCCACCTCCCTCGGGAATCAGCCCCAGCATTTT
CATSLGNQPQHF
>TRBV6-5|.|TRBJ1-2|.
TGTGCCAGCAGTAAATCTACAGTCGCGTATGGCTACACCTTC
CASSKSTVAYGYTF
>TRBV4-3|.|TRBJ1-1|.
TGCGCCAGCAGCCAGGTCGGGCAGCTGAACACTGAAGCTTTCTTT
CASSQVGQLNTEAFF
>TRBV30|.|TRBJ1-1|.
TGTGCCTGGAGTGCGGTCGGGACTGAAGCTTTCTTT
CAWSAVGTEAFF
>TRBV6-5|.|TRBJ1-2|few
TGTGCCAGCAGTTACTCGGGGGTCTGGGGCTACACCTTC
CASSYSGVWGYTF
>TRBV5-8|TRBD1|TRBJ2-5|.
TGTGCCAGCAGCCTGGGACAGGGGGCGGAGACCCAGTACTTC
CASSLGQGAETQYF
>TRBV10-1|TRBD2|TRBJ2-2|.
TGCGCCAGCAGTCCCGACGGGGGGGCCCGGGTATTCGGGGAGCTGTTTTTT
CASSPDGGARVFGELFF
>TRBV7-2|TRBD2|TRBJ2-3|.
TGTGCCAGCAGCCTAAATAGCGGGGGGGGCACAGATACGCAGTATTTT
CASSLNSGGGTDTQYF
>TRBV18|.|TRBJ2-6|.
TGTGCCAGCTCACCAATTAAGTACTCTGGGGCCAACGTCCTGACTTTC
CASSPIKYSGANVLTF
>TRBV4-3|.|TRBJ1-4|.
TGCGCCAGCAGCCAATTGGGGACCAGCCTGAGGAAACTGTTTTTT
CASSQLGTSLRKLFF
>TRBV18|TRBD1|TRBJ1-2|.
TGTGCCAGCTCACCAGGGACAGGGAGCTTTCTTAGTGGCTACACCTTC
CASSPGTGSFLSGYTF
>TRBV5-3|TRBD2|TRBJ2-1|.
TGTGCCAGAAGCTTTCGAGCGGGGTTGCAGTTCTTC
CARSFRAGLQFF
>TRBV24-1|.|TRBJ2-3|.
TGTGCCACCAGTGATTTGGGGGGGCCTAGCACAGATACGCAGTATTTT
CATSDLGGPSTDTQYF
>TRBV30|TRBD1|TRBJ1-4|.
TGTGCCTGGATGACAGGGTACGAGGAACTGTTTTTT
CAWMTGYEELFF
>TRBV10-2|.|TRBJ2-4|.
TGCGCCAGCAGTGAGAAGGGGGGCGCGGCCAAAAACATTCAGTACTTC
CASSEKGGAAKNIQYF
>TRBV5-1|.|TRBJ1-2|.
TGCGCCAGCAGCGGGGGCGGGGGGGAGGGCTACACCTTC
CASSGGGGEGYTF
>TRBV6-5|.|TRBJ1-2|.
TGTGCCAGCAGCCCCAGGGAAGGCTATGGCTACACCTTC
CASSPREGYGYTF
>TRBV4-1|.|TRBJ1-2|.
TGCGCCAGCAGCCAGGACCTTAGGACGCGCTTTACTGACTATGGCTACACCTTC
CASSQDLRTRFTDYGYTF
>TRBV9|.|TRBJ1-3|.
TGTGCCAGCAGCGCCAGGGGAGGTGGAAACACCATATATTTT
CASSARGGGNTIYF
>TRBV7-2|TRBD1|TRBJ2-5|once
TGTGCCAGCAGCTTAAAAGGGGACAGGGGGCGTTTGGAGACCCAGTACTTC
CASSLKGDRGRLETQYF
>TRBV6-5|.|TRBJ1-5|.
TGTGCCAGCTCCCGGGACATAGGAAAAAATCAGCCCCAGCATTTT
CASSRDIGKNQPQHF
>TRBV18|.|TRBJ2-3|.
TGTGCCAGCTCACCACCAGAAGATACGCAGTATTTT
CASSPPEDTQYF
>TRBV4-3|.|TRBJ2-2|once
TGCGCCAGCAGCCAAGGGGGGTCTAGGGAGCTGTTTTTT
CASSQGGSRELFF
>TRBV10-3|.|TRBJ2-1|.
TGTGCCATCAATGGCGGGGGCAGCTCCTACAATGAGCAGTTCTTC
CAINGGGSSYNEQFF
>TRBV7-6|.|TRBJ2-5|.
TGTGCCAGCAGCTTAGCCATGAGAAACAGGGCAGAGACCCAGTACTTC
CASSLAMRNRAETQYF
>TRBV18|.|TRBJ1-1|once
TGTGCCAGCTCACCTATAACGGCTGGGGAGGCGAACACTGAAGCTTTCTTT
CASSPITAGEANTEAFF
>TRBV10-3|.|TRBJ2-2|once
TGTGCCATCAGTGAGTCGCGGGGAGCCGGGGAGCTGTTTTTT
CAISESRGAGELFF
>TRBV5-4|TRBD1|TRBJ2-1|.
TGTGCCAGCAGCGTGGACAGGGTCAATGAGCAGTTCTTC
CASSVDRVNEQFF
>TRBV6-2/TRBV6-3|.|TRBJ2-1|.
TGTGCCAGCAGTTCGCAGGGGAAGGACTACAATGAGCAGTTCTTC
CASSSQGKDYNEQFF
>TRBV4-3|.|TRBJ1-1|.
TGCGCCAGCAGCCAAGATCTGAACACCGGCCTCGTCCCTGAAGCTTTCTTT
CASSQDLNTGLVPEAFF
>TRBV7-2|TRBD1|TRBJ1-2|.
TGTGCCAGCAGGTTCAGTGGGACAGGGGTAAACGGCTACACCTTC
CASRFSGTGVNGYTF
>TRBV6-5|TRBD1|TRBJ2-3|.
TGTGCCAGCAGTCGGGACAGGGGGAGCACAGATACGCAGTATTTT
CASSRDRGSTDTQYF
>TRBV4-1|.|TRBJ1-1|.
TGCGCCAGCAGCCAAGAGGGGGGAGTGGTTGCTTTCTTT
CASSQEGGVVAFF
>TRBV11-3|.|TRBJ2-1|.
TGTGCCAGCAGCCTCCAGGGGGGGGCGGTTTATGAGCAGTTCTTC
CASSLQGGAVYEQFF
>TRBV7-2|.|TRBJ1-5|.
TGTGCCAGCAGCCTGTACGGGGGCCTCTATAGCAATCAGCCCCAGCATTTT
CASSLYGGLYSNQPQHF
>TRBV18|.|TRBJ2-3|.
TGTGCCAGCTCAACTTCGGATCGGATCGGAGATACGCAGTATTTT
CASSTSDRIGDTQYF
>TRBV6-6|.|TRBJ1-6|.
TGTGCCAGCAGTACCACTTCGGGCCAATATAATTCACCCCTCCACTTT
CASSTTSGQYNSPLHF
>TRBV2|.|TRBJ1-5|few
TGTGCCAGCAGGGTTGGTCAGCGCTTTGATCAGCCCCAGCATTTT
CASRVGQRFDQPQHF
>TRBV10-2|.|TRBJ2-4|.
TGCGCCAGCAGTGAGTCGGGACGGGGAAACATTCAGTACTTC
CASSESGRGNIQYF
>TRBV14|.|TRBJ1-1|.
TGTGCCAGCAGCCAAGATATCCCGGGCGTTTCGAACACTGAAGCTTTCTTT
CASSQDIPGVSNTEAFF
>TRBV7-8|TRBD1|TRBJ1-1|.
TGTGCCAGCAGCCCCAATATCAGGGGGGACACTGAAGCTTTCTTT
CASSPNIRGDTEAFF